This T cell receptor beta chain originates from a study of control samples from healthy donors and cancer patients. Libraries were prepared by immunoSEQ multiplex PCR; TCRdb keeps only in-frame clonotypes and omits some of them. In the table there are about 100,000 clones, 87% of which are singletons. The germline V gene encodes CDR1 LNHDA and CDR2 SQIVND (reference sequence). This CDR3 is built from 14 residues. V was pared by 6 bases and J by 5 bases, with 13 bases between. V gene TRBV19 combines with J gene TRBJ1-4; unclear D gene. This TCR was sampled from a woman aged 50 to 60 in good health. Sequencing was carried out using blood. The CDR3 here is CASRQNSQNEKLFF. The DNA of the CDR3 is TGTGCCAGTAGACAGAACAGCCAAAATGAAAAACTGTTTTTT.